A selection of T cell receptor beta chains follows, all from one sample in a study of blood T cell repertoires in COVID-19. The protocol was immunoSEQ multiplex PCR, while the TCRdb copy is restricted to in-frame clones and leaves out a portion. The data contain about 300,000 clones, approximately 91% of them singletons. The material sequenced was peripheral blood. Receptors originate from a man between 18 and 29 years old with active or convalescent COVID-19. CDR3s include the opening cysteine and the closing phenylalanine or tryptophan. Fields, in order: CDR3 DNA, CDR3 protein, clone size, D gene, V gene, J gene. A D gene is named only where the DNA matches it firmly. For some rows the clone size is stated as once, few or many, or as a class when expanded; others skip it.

CDR3nt: TGCGCCAGCAGCCAAAAGACAGGGGAAGTTGGAGGATACGAGCAGTACTTC
CDR3aa: CASSQKTGEVGGYEQYF
abundance: -
d_gene: TRBD1
v_gene: TRBV4-1
j_gene: TRBJ2-7

CDR3nt: TGTGCCAGCTTTGGGGAGCGGAGGGCCGGGGAGCTGTTTTTT
CDR3aa: CASFGERRAGELFF
abundance: -
d_gene: -
v_gene: TRBV2
j_gene: TRBJ2-2

CDR3nt: TGCGCCAGCAGCTTGGGTGAGGGGGCCGCAAATTCACCCCTCCACTTT
CDR3aa: CASSLGEGAANSPLHF
abundance: many
d_gene: TRBD1
v_gene: TRBV5-1
j_gene: TRBJ1-6

CDR3nt: TGTGCCAGCAGCGCCCAACAGGGGCGCCTACTAGCTCCTACGCAGTATTTT
CDR3aa: CASSAQQGRLLAPTQYF
abundance: -
d_gene: -
v_gene: TRBV2
j_gene: TRBJ2-3

CDR3nt: TGTGCCAGCAGCCCTAGGATAGGTTTGAACACTGAAGCTTTCTTT
CDR3aa: CASSPRIGLNTEAFF
abundance: -
d_gene: -
v_gene: TRBV5-6
j_gene: TRBJ1-1

CDR3nt: TGTGCCAGCAGGACAGGAACCTATGCAACTAATGAAAAACTGTTTTTT
CDR3aa: CASRTGTYATNEKLFF
abundance: -
d_gene: -
v_gene: TRBV27
j_gene: TRBJ1-4

CDR3nt: TGTGCCAGCAGCACCGCGGGTCCGGCGAACACCGGGGAGCTGTTTTTT
CDR3aa: CASSTAGPANTGELFF
abundance: -
d_gene: -
v_gene: TRBV7-3
j_gene: TRBJ2-2

CDR3nt: TGTGCCAGCAGGGGGGGGGAAGTTGACACTGAAGCTTTCTTT
CDR3aa: CASRGGEVDTEAFF
abundance: -
d_gene: -
v_gene: TRBV2
j_gene: TRBJ1-1

CDR3nt: TGTGCCAGCAGCTTTGGCGGGGGCCCCTACGAGCAGTACTTC
CDR3aa: CASSFGGGPYEQYF
abundance: -
d_gene: -
v_gene: TRBV5-4
j_gene: TRBJ2-7

CDR3nt: TGTGCCAGCAGTGAAACGCAGATGAACACTGAAGCTTTCTTT
CDR3aa: CASSETQMNTEAFF
abundance: -
d_gene: -
v_gene: TRBV2
j_gene: TRBJ1-1

CDR3nt: TGTGCCAGCAGCAAAAGGGAGTCCTACAATGAGCAGTTCTTC
CDR3aa: CASSKRESYNEQFF
abundance: -
d_gene: -
v_gene: TRBV9
j_gene: TRBJ2-1

CDR3nt: TGTGCCAGCAGTTTAACCTTGCGGAGGGGATCAAGCTCCTACGAGCAGTACTTC
CDR3aa: CASSLTLRRGSSSYEQYF
abundance: -
d_gene: -
v_gene: TRBV27
j_gene: TRBJ2-7

CDR3nt: TGTGCCAGCAGCTTAGATTTAATATCGACAGGGTCGGAGACTGAAGCTTTCTTT
CDR3aa: CASSLDLISTGSETEAFF
abundance: -
d_gene: TRBD1
v_gene: TRBV11-2
j_gene: TRBJ1-1

CDR3nt: TGTGCCAGCAGCAATACGGGGTATGCTAACTATGGCTACACCTTC
CDR3aa: CASSNTGYANYGYTF
abundance: -
d_gene: -
v_gene: TRBV9
j_gene: TRBJ1-2

CDR3nt: TGTGCCAGCAGCCCCGGTGCGGGGAGCTCCTACGAGCAGTACTTC
CDR3aa: CASSPGAGSSYEQYF
abundance: -
d_gene: -
v_gene: TRBV5-5
j_gene: TRBJ2-7

CDR3nt: TGTGCCAGTAGTGGGAGGGGAGGGGGCAATCAGCCCCAGCATTTT
CDR3aa: CASSGRGGGNQPQHF
abundance: once
d_gene: -
v_gene: TRBV19
j_gene: TRBJ1-5

CDR3nt: TGTGCCAGCAGCCAAGGTACTAGCACCGGGGAGCTGTTTTTT
CDR3aa: CASSQGTSTGELFF
abundance: -
d_gene: -
v_gene: TRBV16
j_gene: TRBJ2-2

CDR3nt: TGTGCCAGCAGCCCAAGCGGGGGCCCCTACGAGCAGTACTTC
CDR3aa: CASSPSGGPYEQYF
abundance: once
d_gene: TRBD2
v_gene: TRBV9
j_gene: TRBJ2-7

CDR3nt: TGTGCCAGCAGCCTCTCAGGGACAGGGTTCCCTAGCAATCAGCCCCAGCATTTT
CDR3aa: CASSLSGTGFPSNQPQHF
abundance: -
d_gene: TRBD1
v_gene: TRBV7-8
j_gene: TRBJ1-5

CDR3nt: TGTGCCAGCAGCATAACAGGGTATAGCAATCAGCCCCAGCATTTT
CDR3aa: CASSITGYSNQPQHF
abundance: -
d_gene: -
v_gene: TRBV7-2
j_gene: TRBJ1-5

CDR3nt: TGTGCCAGTAGTAACTACAGGGGTCTTAATGAAAAACTGTTTTTT
CDR3aa: CASSNYRGLNEKLFF
abundance: -
d_gene: TRBD1
v_gene: TRBV19
j_gene: TRBJ1-4

CDR3nt: TGCGCCAGCAGCCAAGATATTAACACAGATACGCAGTATTTT
CDR3aa: CASSQDINTDTQYF
abundance: -
d_gene: -
v_gene: TRBV4-3
j_gene: TRBJ2-3

CDR3nt: TGTGCCAGCAGTGAATGGAGACAGCCCTCCAGTTCACCCCTCCACTTT
CDR3aa: CASSEWRQPSSSPLHF
abundance: -
d_gene: -
v_gene: TRBV6-1
j_gene: TRBJ1-6

CDR3nt: TGTGCCAGCAGTGTCCGCCGGTCAGGCGAGCAGCCCCAGCATTTT
CDR3aa: CASSVRRSGEQPQHF
abundance: -
d_gene: -
v_gene: TRBV2
j_gene: TRBJ1-5

CDR3nt: TGTGCCAGCAGGCCTCTTCGGGGCAATCAGCCCCAGCATTTT
CDR3aa: CASRPLRGNQPQHF
abundance: once
d_gene: -
v_gene: TRBV27
j_gene: TRBJ1-5

CDR3nt: TGTGCCAGCAGCCTGATGGACAGGGGGCTCTCTGGAAACACCATATATTTT
CDR3aa: CASSLMDRGLSGNTIYF
abundance: -
d_gene: TRBD1
v_gene: TRBV3-1/TRBV3-2
j_gene: TRBJ1-3

CDR3nt: TGTGCCAGCAGCCTTTTGACTAGCGGGGGTCTCAATGAGCAGTTCTTC
CDR3aa: CASSLLTSGGLNEQFF
abundance: -
d_gene: TRBD2
v_gene: TRBV7-6
j_gene: TRBJ2-1

CDR3nt: TGTGCCAGCAGCACTACAGGGGTTGGAACTGAAGCTTTCTTT
CDR3aa: CASSTTGVGTEAFF
abundance: few
d_gene: TRBD1
v_gene: TRBV5-4
j_gene: TRBJ1-1

CDR3nt: TGCGCCAGCAGTGAGTCGAGTTTGACCCTTATCAGGGACCTCCACTTT
CDR3aa: CASSESSLTLIRDLHF
abundance: -
d_gene: -
v_gene: TRBV10-2
j_gene: TRBJ1-6

CDR3nt: TGTGCCAGCAGCTACTCCTCCTACGAGCAGTACTTC
CDR3aa: CASSYSSYEQYF
abundance: -
d_gene: -
v_gene: TRBV11-2
j_gene: TRBJ2-7

CDR3nt: TGTGCCAGCAGCGCCGGGAAAGAATACCAAGAGACCCAGTACTTC
CDR3aa: CASSAGKEYQETQYF
abundance: -
d_gene: -
v_gene: TRBV11-3
j_gene: TRBJ2-5

CDR3nt: TGTGCCAGTAGTATAGTGGGACAGGGGCTCTATGGCTACACCTTC
CDR3aa: CASSIVGQGLYGYTF
abundance: -
d_gene: TRBD1
v_gene: TRBV19
j_gene: TRBJ1-2

CDR3nt: TGTGCCAGCAGTGCGAGGGCTGTTAATGAAAAACTGTTTTTT
CDR3aa: CASSARAVNEKLFF
abundance: once
d_gene: -
v_gene: TRBV6-6
j_gene: TRBJ1-4

CDR3nt: TGTGCCAGCAGCCGGGGACAGGGCTATGGCTACACCTTC
CDR3aa: CASSRGQGYGYTF
abundance: -
d_gene: TRBD1
v_gene: TRBV27
j_gene: TRBJ1-2

CDR3nt: TGTGCCAGCAGTTACTCGGGAGGCTATGGCTACACCTTC
CDR3aa: CASSYSGGYGYTF
abundance: -
d_gene: -
v_gene: TRBV6-2/TRBV6-3
j_gene: TRBJ1-2

CDR3nt: TGTGCCAGCAGCTTAGTGGGCGGGGGGACCCACAATGAGCAGTTCTTC
CDR3aa: CASSLVGGGTHNEQFF
abundance: -
d_gene: TRBD2
v_gene: TRBV7-2
j_gene: TRBJ2-1